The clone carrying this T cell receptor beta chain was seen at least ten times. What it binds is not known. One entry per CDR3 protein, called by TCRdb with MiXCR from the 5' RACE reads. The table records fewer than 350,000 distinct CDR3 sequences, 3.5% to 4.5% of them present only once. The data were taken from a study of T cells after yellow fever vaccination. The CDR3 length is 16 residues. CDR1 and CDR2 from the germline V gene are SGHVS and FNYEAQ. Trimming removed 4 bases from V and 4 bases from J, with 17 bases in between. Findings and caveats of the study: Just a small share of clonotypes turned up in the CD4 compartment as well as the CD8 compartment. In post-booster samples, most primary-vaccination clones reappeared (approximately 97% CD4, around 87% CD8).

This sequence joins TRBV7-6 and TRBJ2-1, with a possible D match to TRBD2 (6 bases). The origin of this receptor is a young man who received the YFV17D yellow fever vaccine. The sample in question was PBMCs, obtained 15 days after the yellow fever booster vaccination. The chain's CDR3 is CASSSLSGRAYNEQFF. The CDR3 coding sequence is TGTGCCAGCAGCTCCCTCAGCGGGCGGGCGTACAATGAGCAGTTCTTC.